This TCR beta chain comes out of a study of T cells in Graves' hyperthyroidism and ophthalmopathy. Whole-study findings and limits: From stable hyperthyroidism, ophthalmopathy was set apart by a 13 V-J model.

Germline V lookup: CDR1 SEHNR, CDR2 FQNEAQ (reference sequence). With 5 bases removed from V and 6 bases from J, the gap between germline ends came to 13 bases. The CDR3 is made up of 13 amino acids. Ophthalmopathy patients had moderate-to-severe active disease, CAS ≥3, NOSPECS ≥4, and disease duration under 3 months. A note on this clonotype: Its antigen remains unidentified.

What was amplified from RNA transcripts were TCR beta CDR3 regions. The HTBI primer set drove a first-round RT-PCR of the TCR CDR3. Via MiXCR, TCRdb re-called the multiplex PCR reads, giving one row per CDR3 protein. The table shows approximately 530,000 distinct CDR3 sequences, with nearly 20% occurring only once. Sequencing used blood. The chain couples TRBV7-9 to TRBJ1-1; no clear D. This receptor was taken from a man aged 40-50 years with Graves' ophthalmopathy. In DNA form, the CDR3 reads TGTGCCAGCAGCCTTACTGTTGTACCTGAAGCTTTCTTT. It specifies CASSLTVVPEAFF.